Listed below are T cell receptor beta chains from one sample, sequenced in a study of blood T cell repertoires in COVID-19. Sequenced by immunoSEQ multiplex PCR; TCRdb stores in-frame clones only, minus some. This sample has roughly 43,000 clones; 86% occur once, and the top ten carry about 8.6%. Input material: peripheral blood. These receptors came from a man aged 55 to 70 with active COVID-19. CDR3s include the opening cysteine and the closing phenylalanine or tryptophan. D genes are given only for firm matches. Clone size is given for some rows only: seen once, a few or many times, or a class if the clone is expanded.

D gene,CDR3 length,V gene,clone size,J gene,CDR3 protein,CDR3 DNA
-,16,TRBV27,medium-sized,TRBJ1-5,CASSAPGSGSNQPQHF,TGTGCCAGCAGTGCCCCGGGTTCAGGGAGCAATCAGCCCCAGCATTTT
-,14,TRBV5-1,-,TRBJ1-2,CASSLEYSNYGYTF,TGCGCCAGCAGCTTGGAGTACAGCAACTATGGCTACACCTTC
-,15,TRBV5-1,-,TRBJ2-1,CASSTSPSPYNEQFF,TGCGCCAGCAGCACGAGTCCCTCTCCATACAATGAGCAGTTCTTC
TRBD1,17,TRBV6-2/TRBV6-3,-,TRBJ2-7,CASSSRGGQPIPYEQYF,TGTGCCAGCAGTTCCCGAGGGGGACAGCCCATTCCCTACGAGCAGTACTTC
-,15,TRBV7-8,-,TRBJ1-1,CASSYDTGLNTEAFF,TGTGCCAGCAGCTATGACACAGGGTTGAACACTGAAGCTTTCTTT
-,13,TRBV6-1,-,TRBJ1-2,CASSEGPGYQFTF,TGTGCCAGCAGTGAAGGTCCAGGTTACCAGTTCACCTTC
TRBD2,17,TRBV6-2/TRBV6-3,once,TRBJ2-7,CASSYSPTSGRIYEQYF,TGTGCCAGCAGTTACAGCCCCACTAGCGGGAGAATCTACGAGCAGTACTTC
-,14,TRBV28,-,TRBJ2-7,CASSWVGSSLEQYF,TGTGCCAGCAGTTGGGTAGGGAGTAGCCTCGAGCAGTACTTC
-,13,TRBV5-1,-,TRBJ1-2,CASSSAGDYGYTF,TGCGCCAGCAGCTCCGCAGGGGACTATGGCTACACCTTC
TRBD2,14,TRBV7-2,-,TRBJ2-3,CASSEDSGRDTQYF,TGTGCCAGCAGCGAAGATAGCGGGAGAGATACGCAGTATTTT
-,12,TRBV3-1/TRBV3-2,-,TRBJ2-7,CASSQVRYEQYF,TGTGCCAGCAGCCAAGTGAGATACGAGCAGTACTTC
-,15,TRBV12-5,few,TRBJ1-1,CASGLVVGPNTEAFF,TGTGCTAGTGGTTTGGTAGTGGGGCCAAACACTGAAGCTTTCTTT
-,15,TRBV7-9,-,TRBJ2-5,CASSQQGWAQETQYF,TGTGCCAGCAGCCAGCAGGGATGGGCCCAAGAGACCCAGTACTTC
TRBD2,19,TRBV4-1,few,TRBJ2-3,CASSQGTSGRPASADTQYF,TGCGCCAGCAGCCAAGGGACTAGCGGGAGACCAGCATCGGCAGATACGCAGTATTTT
TRBD1,16,TRBV6-6,-,TRBJ1-3,CASSGQGLSSGNTIYF,TGTGCCAGCAGCGGACAGGGCTTATCCTCTGGAAACACCATATATTTT
-,14,TRBV11-2,-,TRBJ2-7,CASSLDRQDYEQYF,TGTGCCAGCAGCTTAGATCGACAGGACTACGAGCAGTACTTC
TRBD1,16,TRBV5-4,-,TRBJ2-2,CASSFTTGGRTGELFF,TGTGCCAGCAGCTTCACTACAGGGGGTAGGACCGGGGAGCTGTTTTTT
-,14,TRBV7-3,-,TRBJ2-3,CASSLSLAPDTQYF,TGTGCCAGCAGCTTATCGCTAGCGCCAGATACGCAGTATTTT
TRBD1,14,TRBV5-6,-,TRBJ2-7,CASRTGTGGPQQYF,TGTGCCAGCAGAACCGGGACAGGGGGCCCCCAGCAGTACTTC
TRBD2,17,TRBV3-1/TRBV3-2,-,TRBJ2-5,CASSNGLAGGPGETQYF,TGTGCCAGCAGCAACGGACTAGCGGGAGGGCCGGGAGAGACCCAGTACTTC
-,14,TRBV30,-,TRBJ1-1,CAWSRNRAPEEAFF,TGTGCCTGGAGTCGCAACCGGGCCCCGGAGGAGGCTTTCTTT
TRBD1,14,TRBV7-8,once,TRBJ1-6,CASSQRQGDSPLHF,TGTGCCAGCAGCCAAAGGCAGGGGGATTCACCCCTCCACTTT
-,15,TRBV15,once,TRBJ2-7,CATSPVGGSRNEQYF,TGTGCCACCAGCCCAGTAGGGGGTTCACGGAACGAGCAGTACTTC
-,13,TRBV19,-,TRBJ2-7,CASSGPSSYEQYF,TGTGCCAGTAGTGGTCCTAGCTCCTACGAGCAGTACTTC
TRBD2,16,TRBV3-1/TRBV3-2,-,TRBJ2-3,CASSQGASGWTDTQYF,TGTGCCAGCAGCCAAGGAGCTAGCGGGTGGACAGATACGCAGTATTTT
-,13,TRBV11-1,-,TRBJ1-1,CASSPTRGYGAFF,TGTGCCAGCAGCCCTACGCGGGGGTACGGAGCTTTCTTT
TRBD2,15,TRBV7-3,-,TRBJ2-1,CASSQILAGAVEQFF,TGTGCCAGCAGCCAGATTCTAGCGGGAGCGGTTGAGCAGTTCTTC
-,17,TRBV7-9,-,TRBJ2-3,CASSQGLPGGSTDTQYF,TGTGCCAGCAGCCAGGGACTCCCAGGGGGTAGCACAGATACGCAGTATTTT
-,14,TRBV7-2,-,TRBJ2-3,CASSLLLASDTQYF,TGTGCCAGCAGCTTGCTGTTAGCGTCAGATACGCAGTATTTT
-,15,TRBV19,-,TRBJ2-6,CASINVDSGANVLTF,TGTGCCAGTATCAACGTAGACTCTGGGGCCAACGTCCTGACTTTC
-,13,TRBV5-1,-,TRBJ2-7,CASRMDSFYEQYF,TGCGCCAGCAGGATGGACTCGTTCTACGAGCAGTACTTC
-,16,TRBV5-4,few,TRBJ2-5,CASSPGTNPSQETQYF,TGTGCCAGCAGCCCCGGGACAAACCCCTCCCAAGAGACCCAGTACTTC
-,13,TRBV29-1,-,TRBJ2-1,CSVEPDYYNEQFF,TGCAGCGTTGAACCGGACTACTACAATGAGCAGTTCTTC
TRBD2,12,TRBV28,-,TRBJ2-7,CASRASGGEQYF,TGTGCCAGCAGGGCATCGGGGGGGGAGCAGTACTTC
TRBD1,12,TRBV10-2,-,TRBJ2-7,CASSEPGTGEYF,TGCGCCAGCAGTGAGCCCGGGACAGGGGAGTACTTC
-,14,TRBV27,-,TRBJ2-7,CASSTLAGVGEQYF,TGTGCCAGCAGCACTTTAGCAGGGGTTGGCGAGCAGTACTTC
TRBD1,15,TRBV7-3,-,TRBJ2-7,CASSPGGGQPYEQYF,TGTGCCAGCAGCCCAGGGGGCGGACAGCCCTACGAGCAGTACTTC
-,16,TRBV9,-,TRBJ1-3,CASSVGGVLSGNTIYF,TGTGCCAGCAGCGTAGGGGGGGTCCTCTCTGGAAACACCATATATTTT
-,12,TRBV5-1,once,TRBJ2-1,CASSLEGDEQFF,TGCGCCAGCAGCTTGGAAGGGGATGAGCAGTTCTTC
-,16,TRBV4-1,few,TRBJ1-4,CASSPSRTEESEKLFF,TGCGCCAGCAGCCCGTCAAGGACAGAAGAAAGCGAAAAACTGTTTTTT
TRBD2,19,TRBV5-1,-,TRBJ2-2,CASSLAGTSGRAGTGELFF,TGCGCCAGCAGCTTGGCCGGGACTAGCGGGAGGGCCGGCACCGGGGAGCTGTTTTTT
-,17,TRBV7-9,-,TRBJ2-5,CASSPHGAAESVETQYF,TGTGCCAGCAGCCCCCATGGGGCGGCTGAATCTGTGGAGACCCAGTACTTC
TRBD2,17,TRBV2,-,TRBJ2-3,CASSRWTSGTSTDTQYF,TGTGCCAGCAGTCGATGGACTAGCGGGACTAGCACAGATACGCAGTATTTT
-,13,TRBV20-1,-,TRBJ2-7,CSASDSGDYEQYF,TGCAGTGCTAGTGACAGCGGTGACTACGAGCAGTACTTC
-,13,TRBV19,once,TRBJ1-2,CASTDPGIYGYTF,TGTGCCAGTACCGACCCGGGGATCTATGGCTACACCTTC
-,16,TRBV21-1,-,TRBJ1-2,CASSQTTGTGVYGYTF,TGTGCCAGCAGCCAAACAACCGGGACAGGGGTCTATGGCTACACCTTC
-,14,TRBV7-9,once,TRBJ2-1,CASSLDSTDNEQFF,TGTGCCAGCAGCTTAGATTCAACGGACAATGAGCAGTTCTTC
-,15,TRBV7-3,-,TRBJ2-2,CASSLTVGGSGELFF,TGTGCCAGCAGCTTAACGGTCGGGGGTTCCGGGGAGCTGTTTTTT
-,15,TRBV9,-,TRBJ1-6,CASSVEGRVNSPLHF,TGTGCCAGCAGCGTAGAGGGCAGGGTTAATTCACCCCTCCACTTT
-,13,TRBV25-1,-,TRBJ2-7,CASSETGRNEQYF,TGTGCCAGCAGTGAAACAGGGCGCAACGAGCAGTACTTC
-,13,TRBV25-1,-,TRBJ1-2,CASSIGTFYGYTF,TGTGCCAGCAGTATCGGGACTTTCTATGGCTACACCTTC
TRBD2,17,TRBV7-2,-,TRBJ2-1,CASSLAGTSGSSDEQFF,TGTGCCAGCAGCTTAGCGGGGACTAGCGGAAGTTCGGATGAGCAGTTCTTC
-,17,TRBV7-3,-,TRBJ2-1,CASSLRAGGGEYNEQFF,TGTGCCAGCAGCTTAAGAGCAGGAGGAGGGGAGTACAATGAGCAGTTCTTC